Detailed here is one TCR beta chain. The CDR3 totals 18 residues. The germline V gene encodes CDR1 SGHVS and CDR2 FQNEAQ. The ends lost 1 base at V and 5 bases at J; junction bases unmatched: 8. This entry comes from a study of blood T cell repertoires in COVID-19. Study overall: Sources were T cells, B-cell-depleted T cells, or PBMCs; the material itself was cDNA or gDNA.

Exposed volunteers were people who met a COVID-19 case within 2 weeks before study entry. In the study's own analysis: Reference gene primer amplification in the assay estimated nucleated cell counts. Repertoires were generated with immunoSEQ multiplex PCR, while TCRdb's copy carries only in-frame clones and drops some. V and J calls and clone size are copied from that table; D and trimming were computed from the DNA. The table lists 180,000 or so clones, 80% of them singletons. The chain links TRBV7-8 to TRBJ2-2; 12 bases match TRBD2. Sequencing was carried out using PBMCs or T cells enriched from blood (not recorded which). The source is a man between 60 and 75 years old who had been exposed to COVID-19. CDR3 nucleotides: TGTGCCAGCAGCTTAGTTCTAGCGGGAGGGCCGTATACCGGGGAGCTGTTTTTT. As protein: CASSLVLAGGPYTGELFF.